The 4 T cell receptor beta chains in this list originate from one sample, sequenced in a study of blood T cells in healthy people across ages. A second PCR, run for about 6 to 12 cycles, used a sample-barcoded 5' primer plus a J-beta primer mix. Using its own MiXCR run on the 5' RACE reads, TCRdb lists one record per CDR3 protein. The sample includes roughly 560,000 distinct CDR3 sequences, less than 25% of them seen just once. These data also featured in a second study, about T cells of mothers and their children.

Input material: blood. The receptors come from a boy younger than 18 in good health.

CDR3 amino acids: CASNLGMTGPTGELFF. The CDR3 coding sequence is TGCGCCAGCAATTTGGGGATGACAGGGCCCACCGGGGAGCTGTTTTTT. This rearrangement joins TRBV5-1 to TRBJ2-2; TRBD1 matches at 7 bases. CDR1 and CDR2 (germline): SGHRS, YFSETQ. Trimming at V came to 6 bases and at J to 4 bases, leaving 12 bases not matched to a gene. The CDR3 contains 16 residues.

Worth noting for this clonotype: Since no conserved phenylalanine or tryptophan closes the CDR3, a read error is the likely cause. This chain joins TRBV30 and TRBJ1-4; no firm D call. The CDR3 has 13 residues. The V gene lost 2 bases and the J gene lost 6 bases, with 10 bases spanning the gap. In germline, CDR1 is GTSNPN, CDR2 SVGIG (reference sequence). The CDR3 nucleotides are TGTGCCTGGAGTAGACTTTCGGATGAAAAACTGTTTCTT. This gives the protein CAWSRLSDEKLFL.

On this clonotype itself: This could be a read error, since a much larger clone is one nucleotide away. V gene TRBV7-9 combines with J gene TRBJ1-1; the D is unclear. This CDR3 is built from 13 residues. Trimming took 5 bases from V and 9 from J, leaving 16 bases between them. The germline gives CDR1 SEHNR, CDR2 FQNEAQ (reference sequence). CDR3 amino acids: CASSLNSGTQAFF. DNA for the CDR3: TGTGCCAGCAGCCTAAACTCGGGAACTCAAGCTTTCTTT.

This chain joins TRBV27 and TRBJ2-5; TRBD2 matches at 7 bases. The DNA end favors TRBJ2-7, so the J call may be wrong. This CDR3 has 12 residues. Germline-derived CDR1 and CDR2 are MNHEY and SMNVEV (reference sequence). CDR3 DNA sequence: TGTGCCAGCTGGGGGGGTACCTACGAGCAGTACTTC. Its translation is CASWGGTYEQYF.